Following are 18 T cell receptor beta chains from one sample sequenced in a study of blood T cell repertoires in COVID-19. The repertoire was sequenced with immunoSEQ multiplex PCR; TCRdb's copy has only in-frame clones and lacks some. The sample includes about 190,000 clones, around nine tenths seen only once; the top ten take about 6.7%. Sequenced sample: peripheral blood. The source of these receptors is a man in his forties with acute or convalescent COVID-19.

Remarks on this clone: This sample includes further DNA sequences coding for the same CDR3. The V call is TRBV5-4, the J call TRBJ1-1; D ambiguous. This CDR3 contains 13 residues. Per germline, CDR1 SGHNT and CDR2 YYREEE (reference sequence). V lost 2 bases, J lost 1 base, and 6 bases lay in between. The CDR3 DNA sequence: TGTGCCAGCAGCTTAGACTCGAACACTGAAGCTTTCTTT. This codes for CASSLDSNTEAFF.

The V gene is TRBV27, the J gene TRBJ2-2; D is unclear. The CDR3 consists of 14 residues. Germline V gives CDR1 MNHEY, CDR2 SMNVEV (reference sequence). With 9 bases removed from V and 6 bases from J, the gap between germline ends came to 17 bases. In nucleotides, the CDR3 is TGTGCCAGTGGCAGAGCGCGGATCGCCGGGGAGCTGTTTTTT. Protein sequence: CASGRARIAGELFF.

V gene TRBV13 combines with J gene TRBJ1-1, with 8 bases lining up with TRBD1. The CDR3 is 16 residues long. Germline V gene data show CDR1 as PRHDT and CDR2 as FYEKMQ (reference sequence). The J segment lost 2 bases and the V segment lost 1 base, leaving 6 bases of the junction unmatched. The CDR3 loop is CASSLARQGTNTEAFF. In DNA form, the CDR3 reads TGTGCCAGCAGCTTAGCCCGACAGGGGACAAACACTGAAGCTTTCTTT.

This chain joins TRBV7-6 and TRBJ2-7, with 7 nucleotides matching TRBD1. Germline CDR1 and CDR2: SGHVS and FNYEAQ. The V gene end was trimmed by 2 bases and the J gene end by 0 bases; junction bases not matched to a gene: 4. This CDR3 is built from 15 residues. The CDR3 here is CASSLRDSPSYEQYF. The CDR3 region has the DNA TGTGCCAGCAGCTTAAGGGACAGTCCCTCCTACGAGCAGTACTTC.

CDR3 sequence reads: CASSFPDQETQYF. CDR3 DNA: TGCGCCAGCAGTTTCCCTGACCAAGAGACCCAGTACTTC. The genes are TRBV5-1 and TRBJ2-5, with D unresolved. The CDR3 has 13 amino acids. CDR1 and CDR2 from the germline V gene are SGHRS and YFSETQ. V was cut by 5 bases and J by 0 bases, with 8 bases left in between.

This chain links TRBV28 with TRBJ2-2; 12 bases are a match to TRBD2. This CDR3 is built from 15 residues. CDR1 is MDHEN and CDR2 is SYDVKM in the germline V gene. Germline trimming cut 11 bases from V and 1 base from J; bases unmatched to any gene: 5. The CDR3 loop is CAGTSGGLNTGELFF. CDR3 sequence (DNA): TGTGCCGGAACTAGCGGGGGGCTGAACACCGGGGAGCTGTTTTTT. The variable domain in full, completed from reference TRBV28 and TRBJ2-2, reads DVKVTQSSRYLVKRTGEKVFLECVQDMDHENMFWYRQDPGLGLRLIYFSYDVKMKEKGDIPEGYSVSREKKERFSLILESASTNQTSMYLCAGTSGGLNTGELFFGEGSRLTVL.

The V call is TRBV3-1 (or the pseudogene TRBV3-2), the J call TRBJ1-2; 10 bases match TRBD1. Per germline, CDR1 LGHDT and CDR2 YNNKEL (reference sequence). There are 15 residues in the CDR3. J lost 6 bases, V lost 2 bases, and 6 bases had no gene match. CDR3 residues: CASSQRTGGRDGYTF. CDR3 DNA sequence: TGTGCCAGCAGCCAACGGACAGGGGGGAGGGATGGCTACACCTTC.

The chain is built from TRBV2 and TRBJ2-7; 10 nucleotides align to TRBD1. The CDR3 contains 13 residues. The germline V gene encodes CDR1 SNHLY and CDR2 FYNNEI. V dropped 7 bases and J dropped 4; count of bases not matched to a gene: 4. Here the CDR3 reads CASKGQGIYEQYF. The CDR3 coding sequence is TGTGCCAGCAAGGGACAGGGGATTTACGAGCAGTACTTC. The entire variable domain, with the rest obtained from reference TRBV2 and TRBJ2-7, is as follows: EPEVTQTPSHQVTQMGQEVILRCVPISNHLYFYWYRQILGQKVEFLVSFYNNEISEKSEIFDDQFSVERPDGSNFTLKIRSTKLEDSAMYFCASKGQGIYEQYFGPGTRLTVT.

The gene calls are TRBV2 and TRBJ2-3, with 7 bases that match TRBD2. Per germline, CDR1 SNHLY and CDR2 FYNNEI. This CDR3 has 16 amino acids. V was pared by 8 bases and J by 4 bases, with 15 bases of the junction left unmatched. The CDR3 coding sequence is TGTGCCAGCCCGCGTCTCCCCTCGGCGGGGGCAGATACGCAGTATTTT. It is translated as CASPRLPSAGADTQYF.

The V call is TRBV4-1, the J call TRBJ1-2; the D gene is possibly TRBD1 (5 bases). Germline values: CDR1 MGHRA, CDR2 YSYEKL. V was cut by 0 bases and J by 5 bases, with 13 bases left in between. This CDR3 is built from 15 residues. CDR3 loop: CASSQDVQKGYGYTF. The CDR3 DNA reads TGCGCCAGCAGCCAAGACGTACAAAAGGGGTATGGCTACACCTTC.

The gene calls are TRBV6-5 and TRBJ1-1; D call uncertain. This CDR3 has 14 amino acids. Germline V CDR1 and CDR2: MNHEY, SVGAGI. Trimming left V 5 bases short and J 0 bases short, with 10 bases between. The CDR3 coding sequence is TGTGCCAGCAGTACACTACCAGTGAACACTGAAGCTTTCTTT. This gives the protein CASSTLPVNTEAFF.

Written as DNA, the CDR3 is TGTGCCAGCAGACTTCAGGGCTACGAGCAGTACTTC. This gives the protein CASRLQGYEQYF. This rearrangement joins TRBV28 to TRBJ2-7; tentative D call: TRBD1 (5 bases). With 6 bases removed from V and 3 bases from J, the gap between germline ends came to 9 bases. The V gene's germline CDR1 is MDHEN and CDR2 SYDVKM. The CDR3 length is 12 residues. Full variable domain (rest looked up from reference TRBV28 and TRBJ2-7): DVKVTQSSRYLVKRTGEKVFLECVQDMDHENMFWYRQDPGLGLRLIYFSYDVKMKEKGDIPEGYSVSREKKERFSLILESASTNQTSMYLCASRLQGYEQYFGPGTRLTVT.

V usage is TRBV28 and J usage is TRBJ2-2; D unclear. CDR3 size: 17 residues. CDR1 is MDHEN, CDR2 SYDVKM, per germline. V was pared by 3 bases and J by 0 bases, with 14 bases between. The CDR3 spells CASSFGSEPANTGELFF. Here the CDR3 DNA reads TGTGCCAGCAGTTTTGGTTCAGAACCCGCGAACACCGGGGAGCTGTTTTTT.

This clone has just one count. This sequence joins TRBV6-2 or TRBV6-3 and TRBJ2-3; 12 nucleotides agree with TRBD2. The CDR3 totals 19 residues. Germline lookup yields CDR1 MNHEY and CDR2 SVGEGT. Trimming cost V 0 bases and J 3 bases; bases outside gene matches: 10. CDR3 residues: CASSYSRASGGAWTDTQYF. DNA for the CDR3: TGTGCCAGCAGTTACTCGAGGGCTAGCGGGGGGGCCTGGACAGATACGCAGTATTTT.

The CDR3 DNA follows: TGTGCCAGCAGTGACCGGGCAGGGGGCGGTGGGGCCAACGTCCTGACTTTC. Its protein product is CASSDRAGGGGANVLTF. This chain uses TRBV2 with TRBJ2-6, with 8 bases fitting TRBD1. V lost 3 bases to trimming and J lost 3 bases; unmatched junction nucleotides: 7. CDR1 is SNHLY and CDR2 is FYNNEI in the germline V gene. There are 17 residues in the CDR3.

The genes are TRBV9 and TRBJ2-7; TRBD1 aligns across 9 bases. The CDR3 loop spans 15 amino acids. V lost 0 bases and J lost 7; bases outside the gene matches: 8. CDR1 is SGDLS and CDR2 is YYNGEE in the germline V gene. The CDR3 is CASSVGGTGIVEQYF. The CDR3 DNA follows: TGTGCCAGCAGCGTAGGAGGGACAGGGATCGTTGAGCAGTACTTC. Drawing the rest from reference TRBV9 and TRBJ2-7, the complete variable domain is DSGVTQTPKHLITATGQRVTLRCSPRSGDLSVYWYQQSLDQGLQFLIQYYNGEERAKGNILERFSAQQFPDLHSELNLSSLELGDSALYFCASSVGGTGIVEQYFGPGTRLTVT.

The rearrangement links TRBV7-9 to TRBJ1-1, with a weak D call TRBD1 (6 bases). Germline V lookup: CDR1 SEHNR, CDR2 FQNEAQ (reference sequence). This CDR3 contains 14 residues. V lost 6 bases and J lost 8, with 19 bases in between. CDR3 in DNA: TGTGCCAGCAGTTGGTTAACAGGGTCCGGGGAAGCTTTCTTT. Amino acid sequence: CASSWLTGSGEAFF.

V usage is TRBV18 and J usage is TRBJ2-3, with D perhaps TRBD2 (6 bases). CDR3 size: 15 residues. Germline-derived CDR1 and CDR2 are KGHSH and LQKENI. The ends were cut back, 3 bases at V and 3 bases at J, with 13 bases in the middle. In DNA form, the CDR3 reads TGTGCCAGCTCACCGGGCGGGGCGGGGACAGATACGCAGTATTTT. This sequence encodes CASSPGGAGTDTQYF.